Below are 2 T cell receptor beta chains sequenced from a single sample in a study of blood T cell repertoires in COVID-19. Measured with immunoSEQ multiplex PCR; TCRdb has only the in-frame clones, and not every one. The table has about 130,000 clones, just over 75% seen once. The sequenced sample was peripheral blood. The receptor source for this set is a human donor in a cohort sampled during active COVID-19.

V gene TRBV11-2 combines with J gene TRBJ2-7; 11 bases map to TRBD2. The CDR3 is 16 amino acids. From germline, CDR1 is SGHAT and CDR2 FQNNGV. The V gene end was trimmed by 0 bases and the J gene end by 9 bases; junction bases not matched to a gene: 10. CDR3 residues: CASSLDRTSGGGRQYF. The CDR3 region has the DNA TGTGCCAGCAGCTTAGATAGAACTAGCGGGGGAGGAAGGCAGTACTTC.

This clone was found a few times. The chain joins TRBV10-3 to TRBJ1-1; D remains unclear. The CDR3 length is 13 residues. Trimming pared 6 bases from V and 1 base from J, leaving 9 bases between. The germline gives CDR1 ENHRY, CDR2 SYGVKD. The CDR3 DNA reads as TGTGCCATCAGCCCGGTTCCGAACACTGAAGCTTTCTTT. Amino acid sequence: CAISPVPNTEAFF.